The rows below give T cell receptor beta chains drawn from one sample of a study of post-analysis software for immune sequencing data. From the PCR reads, TCRdb called clonotypes with MiXCR, one entry per CDR3 protein. Of about 820,000 distinct CDR3 sequences listed, around 53% were seen once; the top ten hold 4.6%. Sequenced input: blood. These receptor sequences come from a girl under 18 with multiple sclerosis. The CDR3 runs from the conserved cysteine through the conserved F or W. The order of the fields is J gene, D gene, clone size, V gene, CDR3 protein, CDR3 DNA. A D gene is named only where the DNA matches it firmly. The size field is filled for only some rows; it gives once, few, many or a size class.

TRBJ1-2	-	few	TRBV10-3	CAISGDRNNYGYTF	TGTGCCATCAGTGGGGACCGAAATAACTATGGCTACACCTTC
TRBJ2-3	-	few	TRBV10-3	CAIRGPVGAQYF	TGTGCCATTCGAGGACCCGTCGGCGCGCAGTATTTT
TRBJ2-7	TRBD1	-	TRBV12-3/TRBV12-4	CASSSSGQDYEQYF	TGTGCCAGCAGTTCAAGTGGACAGGATTACGAGCAGTACTTC
TRBJ2-1	-	-	TRBV5-1	CASSPGTPRNEQFF	TGCGCCAGCAGCCCCGGGACCCCTCGGAATGAGCAGTTCTTC
TRBJ2-4	-	-	TRBV10-3	CAISESEGGLAKNIQYF	TGTGCCATCAGTGAGTCGGAAGGTGGTCTAGCCAAAAACATTCAGTACTTC
TRBJ1-4	-	few	TRBV18	CASSLGRDLEKKLFF	TGTGCCAGCTCACTGGGCCGGGATCTGGAGAAAAAACTGTTTTTT
TRBJ2-3	TRBD2	few	TRBV3-1	CASRRTSGASTDTQYF	TGTGCCAGCAGACGGACTAGCGGGGCTAGCACAGATACGCAGTATTTT
TRBJ2-3	TRBD2	-	TRBV12-3/TRBV12-4	CASSLASGRQDTQYF	TGTGCCAGCAGTTTAGCGAGCGGGAGGCAAGATACGCAGTATTTT
TRBJ2-7	-	-	TRBV18	CASSPGAQTYEQYF	TGTGCCAGCTCCCCAGGGGCCCAAACCTACGAGCAGTACTTC
TRBJ2-4	TRBD1	-	TRBV9	CASSGGQAADIQYF	TGTGCCAGCAGCGGGGGACAGGCAGCGGACATTCAGTACTTC
TRBJ2-1	TRBD2	-	TRBV11-2	CASSQREGWSYNEQFF	TGTGCCAGCAGCCAGCGGGAGGGCTGGTCCTACAATGAGCAGTTCTTC
TRBJ1-6	-	few	TRBV2	CASSADGYNSPLHF	TGTGCCAGCAGTGCGGACGGATATAATTCACCCCTCCACTTT
TRBJ1-2	TRBD1	-	TRBV9	CASSVGLDRDYGYTF	TGTGCCAGCAGCGTAGGGCTGGACAGGGACTATGGCTACACCTTC
TRBJ1-1	-	-	TRBV11-2	CASSSGPYGGGEAFF	TGTGCCAGCAGCAGCGGGCCCTACGGCGGGGGTGAAGCTTTCTTT
TRBJ2-1	-	-	TRBV15	CATSRDLSSYNEQFF	TGTGCCACCAGCAGAGATTTGAGCTCCTACAATGAGCAGTTCTTC
TRBJ2-3	TRBD2	-	TRBV20-1	CSARATSVPRSGDTQYF	TGCAGTGCTAGAGCAACCAGCGTACCCCGTAGCGGGGATACGCAGTATTTT
TRBJ1-2	-	few	TRBV12-3/TRBV12-4	CASLYPEGNYGYTF	TGTGCCAGTCTCTATCCAGAGGGCAACTATGGCTACACCTTC
TRBJ2-5	-	-	TRBV11-2	CASSSLAVGETQYF	TGTGCCAGCAGCTCGTTAGCGGTGGGAGAGACCCAGTACTTC
TRBJ2-7	-	-	TRBV3-1	CASRGSREQYF	TGTGCCAGCAGGGGAAGTCGCGAGCAGTACTTC
TRBJ2-7	TRBD1	-	TRBV20-1	CSALLSDRLTLKSYEQYF	TGCAGTGCCCTACTCTCGGACAGGTTAACACTAAAAAGCTACGAGCAGTACTTC
TRBJ2-3	TRBD2	few	TRBV7-3	CASSLQPSGSTDTQYF	TGTGCCAGCAGCTTACAACCTAGCGGGAGCACAGATACGCAGTATTTT
TRBJ2-1	TRBD1	-	TRBV30	CAWSGTGGSYNEQFF	TGTGCCTGGAGTGGGACAGGGGGCTCCTACAATGAGCAGTTCTTC
TRBJ2-2	TRBD2	-	TRBV20-1	CSAFLADTGELFF	TGCAGTGCTTTCCTAGCGGACACCGGGGAGCTGTTTTTT
TRBJ1-5	-	-	TRBV20-1	CSARDNQGGHGQPQHF	TGCAGTGCTAGAGACAACCAGGGAGGTCACGGTCAGCCCCAGCATTTT
TRBJ2-6	-	-	TRBV6-1	CASIPGSLPSGANVLTF	TGTGCCAGCATCCCGGGAAGCCTCCCCTCTGGGGCCAACGTCCTGACTTTC
TRBJ2-4	-	-	TRBV9	CASSLFPAPGAKNIQYF	TGTGCCAGCAGCCTTTTCCCCGCACCTGGGGCCAAAAACATTCAGTACTTC
TRBJ1-1	-	few	TRBV20-1	CSASTIREAFF	TGCAGTGCTAGTACGATCAGGGAAGCTTTCTTT
TRBJ2-7	TRBD2	few	TRBV12-3/TRBV12-4	CASSGLAGGKYEQYF	TGTGCCAGCAGCGGACTAGCGGGAGGAAAATACGAGCAGTACTTC
TRBJ2-1	-	-	TRBV7-6	CASSRSRGGVGPYNEQFF	TGTGCCAGCAGCCGTAGTCGTGGGGGCGTCGGACCCTACAATGAGCAGTTCTTC
TRBJ2-7	TRBD1	few	TRBV5-1	CASSRRDSHYEQYF	TGCGCCAGCAGCCGCCGGGACAGCCACTACGAGCAGTACTTC
TRBJ2-1	-	once	TRBV10-3	CAISVGTGGLNNEQFF	TGTGCCATCAGTGTAGGGACGGGGGGCCTCAACAATGAGCAGTTCTTC
TRBJ1-2	TRBD1	-	TRBV3-1	CASSSNSRTGNYGYTF	TGTGCCAGCAGCTCGAACTCTCGGACAGGCAACTATGGCTACACCTTC
TRBJ2-7	-	-	TRBV27	CASTQAEQYF	TGTGCCAGCACCCAAGCCGAGCAGTACTTC
TRBJ1-4	-	-	TRBV12-5	CASGSPNEKLFF	TGTGCTAGTGGTTCGCCAAATGAAAAACTGTTTTTT
TRBJ1-1	-	-	TRBV10-3	CAIRRQVNTEAFF	TGTGCCATCAGGAGACAGGTAAACACTGAAGCTTTCTTT
TRBJ2-3	-	-	TRBV7-9	CASSTSPWSTDTQYF	TGTGCCAGCAGCACCTCACCGTGGAGCACAGATACGCAGTATTTT
TRBJ1-1	-	once	TRBV3-1	CASSPSGRGEAFF	TGTGCCAGCAGCCCCTCTGGGCGCGGTGAAGCTTTCTTT
TRBJ1-2	TRBD1	many	TRBV7-9	CASSLARGQGRIWGYTF	TGTGCCAGCAGCTTAGCGAGGGGACAGGGCCGTATTTGGGGCTACACCTTC
TRBJ2-7	TRBD1	-	TRBV13	CASSLGGQGFYEQYF	TGTGCCAGCAGTCTCGGGGGACAGGGCTTCTACGAGCAGTACTTC
TRBJ2-7	TRBD2	few	TRBV4-2	CASSQDDGTSGLYEQYF	TGTGCCAGCAGCCAAGACGATGGGACTAGCGGCCTCTACGAGCAGTACTTC
TRBJ2-5	-	few	TRBV5-8	CASSLYTSGETQYF	TGTGCCAGCAGCTTGTACACGTCAGGGGAGACCCAGTACTTC
TRBJ1-5	-	-	TRBV19	CASSMGGGLYQPQHF	TGTGCCAGTAGTATGGGGGGGGGTCTTTATCAGCCCCAGCATTTT
TRBJ2-5	TRBD1	many	TRBV20-1	CSAGQGEETQYF	TGCAGTGCCGGCCAGGGGGAAGAGACCCAGTACTTC
TRBJ2-7	-	-	TRBV20-1	CSASGIVRLYEQYF	TGCAGTGCTAGCGGGATTGTCCGGCTATACGAGCAGTACTTC
TRBJ2-1	TRBD2	-	TRBV7-3	CASSPGLASFNEQFF	TGTGCCAGCAGTCCCGGACTAGCTAGTTTCAATGAGCAGTTCTTC
TRBJ2-1	-	few	TRBV29-1	CSAIEQGRSEQFF	TGCAGCGCCATAGAGCAGGGGCGAAGTGAGCAGTTCTTC
TRBJ1-2	TRBD1	-	TRBV2	CASSAEPPETGGGPYGYTF	TGTGCCAGCAGTGCCGAACCCCCCGAAACAGGGGGTGGTCCCTATGGCTACACCTTC
TRBJ1-2	TRBD1	few	TRBV5-1	CASSLPGQGANGYTF	TGCGCCAGCAGCTTGCCAGGACAGGGGGCGAATGGCTACACCTTC
TRBJ2-5	TRBD2	-	TRBV7-3	CASSPSGLAGVETQYF	TGTGCCAGCAGCCCTTCGGGACTAGCGGGAGTGGAGACCCAGTACTTC